Presented here are 8 T cell receptor beta chains from one specimen sequenced in a study of regulatory T cells in long-lasting Graves disease. Time point noted: newly diagnosed GD, antithyroid drugs for less than 3 months. PBMCs were the source of the RNA used for TCR sequencing. The TCR beta library used iRepertoire HTBI primers with Arm-PCR amplification of CDR3. TCRdb recomputed calls from the multiplex PCR reads with MiXCR, one row per CDR3 protein. The sample shows 200,000 to 250,000 distinct CDR3 sequences, around 16% of them seen only once. The sequencing used peripheral blood mononuclear cells (PBMCs), collected at new diagnosis, from a patient treated with antithyroid drugs. These receptors were obtained from a female donor with Graves disease.

The J gene is TRBJ2-2, the V gene TRBV12-5, with 11 bases identical to TRBD1. The CDR3 is 16 amino acids. The trim removed 5 bases at V and 4 bases at J, leaving 6 bases unmatched. Germline assignment: CDR1 LGHNT and CDR2 FRNRAP. The CDR3 reads CASGTGQGAGTGELFF. The CDR3 region has the DNA TGTGCTAGTGGTACAGGACAGGGGGCTGGCACCGGGGAGCTGTTTTTT.

This clonotype has at least ten counts. The germline gene is not matched at one end of the junction; a read error may be the cause. This chain links TRBV7-2 with TRBJ1-4; TRBD1 matches 7 bases. The length of the CDR3 is 15 residues. The germline V gene encodes CDR1 SGHTA and CDR2 FQGNSA. The CDR3 region has the DNA TGTGTCAGCAGCTTAGCTTTCAGGGGGGCGGGGAAACTGTTTTTT. Translating it yields CVSSLAFRGAGKLFF.

There are many counts of this clonotype. This rearrangement joins TRBV3-1 to TRBJ2-2; D is uncertain. The CDR3 consists of 15 residues. Germline CDR1 reads LGHDT; CDR2 reads YNNKEL (reference sequence). V was shortened by 4 bases and J by 2 bases, with 11 bases between the two germline ends. Here the CDR3 DNA reads TGTGCCAGCAGCCTATCTGACACAAACACCGGGGAGCTGTTTTTT. Its protein is CASSLSDTNTGELFF.

Many counts were recorded for this clonotype. V and J are TRBV5-5 and TRBJ1-5; 7 bases line up with TRBD1. The germline CDR1 and CDR2 sequences are SGHKS and YYEKEE (reference sequence). The CDR3 runs 14 residues. V dropped 4 bases and J dropped 4; count of bases not matched to a gene: 5. CDR3 in amino acids: CASSPDRRNQPQHF. The CDR3 DNA reads as TGTGCCAGCAGCCCGGACAGGAGAAATCAGCCCCAGCATTTT.

This clonotype was recorded at least ten times. The V and J genes are TRBV12-3 or TRBV12-4 and TRBJ2-1; D gene uncertain. Trimming removed 4 bases at V and 7 bases at J, with 17 bases between. The CDR3 spans 15 residues. As DNA, the CDR3 is TGTGCCAGCAGTTCCTACCGTCCAGGTTTGAATGAGCAGTTCTTC. Translated: CASSSYRPGLNEQFF.

This clonotype came up many times. The chain combines TRBV11-2 with TRBJ2-7; no clear D gene. This CDR3 region has 15 residues. Germline values: CDR1 SGHAT, CDR2 FQNNGV. V was shortened by 4 bases and J by 5 bases, with 18 bases between the two germline ends. The CDR3 DNA sequence: TGTGCCAGCAGCTCCTCGACTCCGACCCGTGACGAGCAGTACTTC. It is translated as CASSSSTPTRDEQYF.

This clonotype was detected a few times. This chain joins TRBV6-4 and TRBJ1-5; no firm D call. From germline, CDR1 is MRHNA and CDR2 SNTAGT. The CDR3 spans 13 residues. The V and J ends lost 6 bases and 3 bases respectively, with 9 bases between them. CDR3 in amino acids: CASSARANQPQHF. The CDR3 region has the DNA TGTGCCAGCAGCGCCCGGGCCAATCAGCCCCAGCATTTT.

This clonotype was observed a few times. The J gene is TRBJ2-1, the V gene TRBV13; 11 bases fit TRBD2. Germline V gene lookup returns CDR1 PRHDT and CDR2 FYEKMQ (reference sequence). The junction had 14 bases not matched to a gene; V was cut back by 8 bases and J by 5 bases. This CDR3 spans 17 amino acids. CDR3 residues: CASSGTSGQRQDNEQFF. The DNA for the CDR3 is TGTGCCAGCTCCGGGACTAGCGGACAACGGCAAGACAATGAGCAGTTCTTC.